The rows below give T cell receptor beta chains drawn from one sample of a study of cytomegalovirus exposure and HLA in healthy donors. TCRdb keeps only in-frame clones here, not all; method: immunoSEQ multiplex PCR. The sample yields about 160,000 clones, roughly 84% seen once. Sample: PBMCs. The receptor set was obtained from a man between 18 and 29 years old in good health and CMV-seronegative. The CDR3 runs from the conserved cysteine through the conserved F or W. A D gene is named only where the DNA matches it firmly. Clone size, where shown, is once, few, many, or a class for clones that have expanded.

>TRBV18|TRBD1|TRBJ1-1|-
CASKTGGGTEAFF
TGTGCCAGCAAGACAGGGGGTGGCACTGAAGCTTTCTTT
>TRBV30|TRBD1|TRBJ1-4|-
CASRTGGVEKLFF
TGTGCCTCAAGAACAGGGGGCGTTGAAAAACTGTTTTTT
>TRBV6-6|TRBD2|TRBJ2-1|once
CASSQGMRGGYEQFF
TGTGCCAGCAGTCAGGGGATGCGGGGGGGCTATGAGCAGTTCTTC
>TRBV6-5|-|TRBJ2-1|once
CASSYSPFGSDEQFF
TGTGCCAGCAGTTACTCTCCCTTTGGGAGCGATGAGCAGTTCTTC
>TRBV28|TRBD2|TRBJ2-7|once
CASSLSSGGTYEQYF
TGTGCCAGCAGTTTAAGTAGCGGGGGGACCTACGAGCAGTACTTC
>TRBV19|-|TRBJ1-1|few
CASSIGRADRTEAFF
TGTGCCAGTAGTATAGGCAGGGCGGACCGCACTGAAGCTTTCTTT
>TRBV5-5|TRBD1|TRBJ1-4|few
CASSRGPDRSNEKLFF
TGTGCCAGCAGCCGAGGACCGGACAGGTCTAATGAAAAACTGTTTTTT
>TRBV30|-|TRBJ2-1|-
CAWRGGRYSYNEQFF
TGTGCCTGGAGGGGGGGTCGTTACTCCTACAATGAGCAGTTCTTC
>TRBV5-4|TRBD2|TRBJ2-5|-
CASRSSLAGPGEQYF
TGTGCCAGCAGGTCTTCCCTAGCGGGACCCGGTGAGCAGTACTTC
>TRBV19|TRBD1|TRBJ1-5|-
CASSIVGTGRNQPQHF
TGTGCCAGTAGTATAGTCGGGACAGGGAGGAATCAGCCCCAGCATTTT
>TRBV5-6|TRBD1|TRBJ1-2|-
CASSWGQRIYGYTF
TGTGCCAGCAGCTGGGGACAGCGGATCTATGGCTACACCTTC
>TRBV7-6|-|TRBJ2-1|-
CASSPPSSSYNEQFF
TGTGCCAGCAGCCCCCCGTCCAGCTCCTACAATGAGCAGTTCTTC
>TRBV28|-|TRBJ2-7|-
CASSSGRGYEQYF
TGTGCCAGCAGTTCCGGCAGGGGCTACGAGCAGTACTTC
>TRBV29-1|-|TRBJ1-2|-
CSVDSGSYGYTF
TGCAGCGTTGACAGTGGCAGCTATGGCTACACCTTC
>TRBV7-6|-|TRBJ1-4|-
CASSLVEAGEKLFF
TGTGCCAGCAGCTTAGTGGAGGCAGGTGAAAAACTGTTTTTT
>TRBV7-9|TRBD1|TRBJ1-1|-
CASSFHLDRGETEAFF
TGTGCCAGCAGCTTTCACCTCGACAGGGGGGAAACTGAAGCTTTCTTT
>TRBV7-2|TRBD1|TRBJ1-2|-
CASSLGQGGNGYTF
TGTGCCAGCAGCTTAGGACAGGGTGGGAATGGCTACACCTTC
>TRBV28|TRBD1|TRBJ2-7|-
CASRGGVSYEQYF
TGTGCCAGCAGAGGGGGCGTCTCCTACGAGCAGTACTTC
>TRBV4-1|TRBD2|TRBJ2-5|-
CASSQEASGRETQYF
TGCGCCAGCAGCCAAGAGGCTAGCGGGAGGGAGACCCAGTACTTC
>TRBV5-1|TRBD2|TRBJ2-7|-
CASSLSPRGGDEQYF
TGCGCCAGCTCCTTAAGCCCCCGCGGGGGGGACGAGCAGTACTTC
>TRBV11-2|-|TRBJ2-7|-
CASSPFQAYEQYF
TGTGCCAGCAGCCCCTTCCAAGCATACGAGCAGTACTTC
>TRBV19|TRBD1|TRBJ1-1|-
CASSPDRVMLRNTEAFF
TGTGCCAGTAGTCCTGACAGGGTAATGCTTAGGAACACTGAAGCTTTCTTT
>TRBV7-2|-|TRBJ2-7|-
CASSSDRSYEQYF
TGTGCCAGCAGCTCTGACAGGTCCTACGAGCAGTACTTC
>TRBV19|TRBD1|TRBJ2-7|-
CASRPGQGHYEQYF
TGTGCCAGCAGGCCGGGACAGGGCCACTACGAGCAGTACTTC
>TRBV7-9|-|TRBJ2-7|-
CASSLAMGRDIYEQYF
TGTGCCAGCAGCTTAGCGATGGGGAGAGACATCTACGAGCAGTACTTC
>TRBV19|-|TRBJ1-5|-
CASSIGPWEGNQPQHF
TGTGCCAGTAGTATAGGGCCCTGGGAGGGAAATCAGCCCCAGCATTTT